This T cell receptor beta chain was recovered during a study of blood T cell repertoires in COVID-19. Across the study: Samples came from the United States, Italy and Spain, spanning acute and convalescent COVID-19. In each case, the material was cDNA or gDNA derived from T cells, B-cell-depleted T cells, or PBMCs.

Original processing methods: Amplifying reference gene primers gave estimates of nucleated cell counts. Only in-frame clones appear in the TCRdb table, and some are missing; sequencing was by immunoSEQ multiplex PCR. V, J and clone size were drawn from that table, and D and trimming were deduced from the DNA. The data show 25,000 to 30,000 clones, with 85% to 95% seen just once and around 0.8% held by the top ten. Per the germline V gene, CDR1 is GTSNPN and CDR2 is SVGIG (reference sequence). Trimming took off 2 bases at V and 2 bases at J, with 16 bases between the two ends. This CDR3 region has 16 residues. Seattle researchers signed up patients amid active infection and tracked them longitudinally.

The source is a woman between 65 and 79 years old with COVID-19, enrolled during active disease. V gene TRBV30 combines with J gene TRBJ1-5, with D maybe TRBD1 (5 bases). The sequenced sample was peripheral blood. CDR3 in DNA: TGTGCCTGGAGTCCGACCCCGGGGGGGGGCAATCAGCCCCAGCATTTT. It encodes CAWSPTPGGGNQPQHF.